Each of the 24 T cell receptor beta chains below was sequenced from the same sample in a study of blood T cell repertoires in COVID-19. Generated by immunoSEQ multiplex PCR, the TCRdb table keeps only in-frame clones and is missing some. Seen here are some 130,000 clones, about 85% observed once, and the top ten hold about 11%. The specimen sequenced was peripheral blood. The receptors derive from an elderly man with acute or convalescent COVID-19.

The V and J genes are TRBV6-6 and TRBJ1-2, with 9 bases matching TRBD1. The CDR3 length is 14 residues. The V gene end was trimmed by 7 bases and the J gene end by 3 bases; junction bases not matched to a gene: 6. The germline CDR1 and CDR2 sequences are MNHNY and SVGAGI (reference sequence). This CDR3 is CASTVTGGDYGYTF. CDR3 bases: TGTGCCAGCACCGTGACAGGGGGGGACTATGGCTACACCTTC.

This chain links TRBV3-1 (or the pseudogene TRBV3-2) with TRBJ1-2; TRBD1 might be the D (6 bases). This CDR3 comprises 13 residues. Germline assignment: CDR1 LGHDT and CDR2 YNNKEL (reference sequence). Trimming removed 4 bases from V and 3 bases from J, with 9 bases in between. This CDR3 reads CASSLRTDYGYTF. Here the CDR3 DNA reads TGTGCCAGCAGCCTACGGACAGACTATGGCTACACCTTC.

This chain joins TRBV20-1 and TRBJ1-6; D is perhaps TRBD1 (6 bases). Per the germline V gene, CDR1 is DFQATT and CDR2 is SNEGSKA (reference sequence). V was cut by 3 bases and J by 8 bases, with 20 bases left in between. This CDR3 is 16 amino acids long. The DNA of the CDR3 is TGCAGTGCTAGTGCATGGGAGGGGGGAAGGGATTCACCCCTCCACTTT. Amino acids: CSASAWEGGRDSPLHF.

The V call is TRBV3-1 (or the pseudogene TRBV3-2), the J call TRBJ2-7; 11 nucleotides align to TRBD1. There are 16 residues in the CDR3. Germline CDR1 and CDR2: LGHDT and YNNKEL (reference sequence). V dropped 4 bases and J dropped 2; count of bases not matched to a gene: 7. As DNA, the CDR3 is TGTGCCAGCAGCCCTCAGGCGGGACAGGGGGCCTACGAGCAGTACTTC. It specifies CASSPQAGQGAYEQYF.

The V gene is TRBV18, the J gene TRBJ1-1; tentatively, D is TRBD1 (5 bases). The CDR3 spans 15 residues. With 5 bases removed from V and 1 base from J, the gap between germline ends came to 14 bases. From germline, CDR1 is KGHSH and CDR2 LQKENI. Written as DNA, the CDR3 is TGTGCCAGCTCAGTCTTCCGGGGGTCGAACACTGAAGCTTTCTTT. Translated: CASSVFRGSNTEAFF.

The chain couples TRBV18 to TRBJ1-3; a weak D match, TRBD1 (6 bases). Germline V gene sequence: CDR1 KGHSH, CDR2 LQKENI. The V and J ends lost 6 bases and 4 bases respectively, with 19 bases between them. This CDR3 contains 16 residues. The CDR3 region is CASSAVGASPGNTIYF. CDR3 sequence (DNA): TGTGCCAGCTCCGCGGTGGGGGCGTCTCCAGGAAACACCATATATTTT. The complete variable domain, with remaining parts taken from reference TRBV18 and TRBJ1-3, reads NAGVMQNPRHLVRRRGQEARLRCSPMKGHSHVYWYRQLPEEGLKFMVYLQKENIIDESGMPKERFSAEFPKEGPSILRIQQVVRGDSAAYFCASSAVGASPGNTIYFGEGSWLTVV.

The chain has TRBV6-2 or TRBV6-3 and TRBJ2-7; TRBD2 aligns across 9 bases. V lost 2 bases and J lost 4; bases outside the gene matches: 6. Germline lookup yields CDR1 MNHEY and CDR2 SVGEGT. The CDR3 length is 15 residues. The CDR3 DNA sequence: TGTGCCAGCAGTTACGGCGGGAGGGCCGTGTACGAGCAGTACTTC. This sequence encodes CASSYGGRAVYEQYF.

This chain connects TRBV5-1 to TRBJ1-4; no clear D gene. Per germline, CDR1 SGHRS and CDR2 YFSETQ. Trimming removed 5 bases from V and 0 bases from J, with 8 bases in between. The CDR3 has 14 amino acids. The CDR3 loop is CASRADATNEKLFF. CDR3 coding DNA: TGCGCCAGCAGGGCAGATGCAACTAATGAAAAACTGTTTTTT.

This chain connects TRBV7-7 to TRBJ2-2, with 7 positions matching TRBD1. The CDR3 sequence is 15 residues long. V gave up 5 bases and J gave up 2 bases; unmatched junction bases: 5. The germline CDR1 and CDR2 sequences are SSHAT and FNYEAQ (reference sequence). The DNA of the CDR3 is TGTGCCAGCAGCCCGGGACAGAGTAACACCGGGGAGCTGTTTTTT. Residues: CASSPGQSNTGELFF.

This clone was seen once. This rearrangement joins TRBV6-5 to TRBJ1-2, with a weak D call TRBD1 (6 bases). Germline V CDR1 and CDR2: MNHEY, SVGAGI. Trimming cost V 0 bases and J 3 bases, with 8 bases left between them. The CDR3 runs to 14 residues. CDR3 region: CASSYSPGDYGYTF. The CDR3 coding sequence is TGTGCCAGCAGTTACTCTCCAGGGGACTATGGCTACACCTTC.

The chain uses TRBV10-1 and TRBJ2-1; TRBD2 aligns across 7 bases. This CDR3 region has 12 residues. Germline V gives CDR1 WNHNN, CDR2 SYGVQD (reference sequence). Trimming cost V 11 bases and J 7 bases; bases outside gene matches: 8. The CDR3 DNA reads TGCGCCCAGCAGTGGGGGGGAAATGAGCAGTTCTTC. As protein: CAQQWGGNEQFF.

J is TRBJ1-1 and V is TRBV27, with 9 bases aligning to TRBD1. With 5 bases clipped from V and 5 bases from J, the junction kept 6 bases outside the gene matches. This CDR3 is 14 amino acids long. Germline V gives CDR1 MNHEY, CDR2 SMNVEV (reference sequence). Written as DNA, the CDR3 is TGTGCCAGCAGTCACACAGGGGGCTTAACTGAAGCTTTCTTT. It yields the protein CASSHTGGLTEAFF.

The chain recombines TRBV19 with TRBJ2-5; a weak D match, TRBD1 (6 bases). The germline V gene has CDR1 LNHDA and CDR2 SQIVND (reference sequence). The CDR3 loop spans 15 amino acids. Trimming stripped 5 bases from V and 1 base from J, with 14 bases between. As DNA, the CDR3 is TGTGCCAGTAGTGAACAGGGCGGGCGCCAAGAGACCCAGTACTTC. Amino acids: CASSEQGGRQETQYF.

The genes are TRBV23-1 and TRBJ1-3; 7 bases match TRBD1. TRBV23-1 is designated an ORF whose function remains uncertain. The CDR3 length is 15 residues. The ends lost 5 bases at V and 4 bases at J; junction bases unmatched: 8. The CDR3 sequence: CASSCRGDVGNTIYF. DNA for the CDR3: TGCGCCAGCAGTTGCAGGGGGGATGTAGGAAACACCATATATTTT.

The chain is built from TRBV5-8 and TRBJ1-2; D is unresolved. The CDR3 sequence is 16 residues long. Trimming stripped 3 bases from V and 3 bases from J, with 18 bases between. Germline V gene lookup returns CDR1 SGHTS and CDR2 YDEGEE. The DNA of the CDR3 is TGTGCCAGCAGCTATGCTGACCGAACTAGTGACTATGGCTACACCTTC. Amino acids: CASSYADRTSDYGYTF.

The chain links TRBV5-1 to TRBJ2-1, with D perhaps TRBD2 (5 bases). With 0 bases removed from V and 6 bases from J, the gap between germline ends came to 7 bases. This CDR3 has 13 residues. The germline V gene encodes CDR1 SGHRS and CDR2 YFSETQ. CDR3 DNA: TGCGCCAGCAGCTTGGCCACTAGCAATGAGCAGTTCTTC. Translated: CASSLATSNEQFF.

This chain joins TRBV12-3 or TRBV12-4 and TRBJ1-1, with a possible D match to TRBD1 (5 bases). Between the trimmed V and J ends, which lost 5 bases and 6 bases, there was a span of 13 bases. This CDR3 is 13 amino acids long. The CDR3 protein is CASSGQGESEAFF. In DNA, the CDR3 is TGTGCCAGCAGTGGGCAGGGTGAGTCTGAAGCTTTCTTT.

V gene TRBV11-2 combines with J gene TRBJ2-7; 9 bases are shared with TRBD2. The CDR3 runs 15 residues. V lost 2 bases to trimming and J lost 2 bases; unmatched junction nucleotides: 4. Germline V gene sequence: CDR1 SGHAT, CDR2 FQNNGV. The CDR3 nucleotides read TGTGCCAGCAGCTTAATTCCTAGCGGGGCCTACGAGCAGTACTTC. Encoded protein: CASSLIPSGAYEQYF.

J is TRBJ2-7 and V is TRBV19, with 9 bases matching TRBD1. The length of the CDR3 is 15 residues. Germline values: CDR1 LNHDA, CDR2 SQIVND (reference sequence). The J segment lost 6 bases and the V segment lost 5 bases, leaving 11 bases of the junction unmatched. The CDR3, as DNA: TGTGCCAGTAGTCCCCCCGGGACAGGGCTGGGCGAGCAGTACTTC. Its translation is CASSPPGTGLGEQYF.

The chain links TRBV6-5 to TRBJ1-3, with D possibly TRBD1 on 6 matching bases. The V end was cut by 7 bases, the J end by 1 base, with 14 bases between. This CDR3 contains 15 residues. The germline V gene has CDR1 MNHEY and CDR2 SVGAGI. DNA for the CDR3: TGTGCCAGCAAGATCTACAGGGCTTCTGGAAACACCATATATTTT. Translating gives CASKIYRASGNTIYF.

This clone was counted only a few times. This chain uses TRBV10-2 with TRBJ2-7, with 9 bases aligning to TRBD1. The CDR3 covers 11 residues. With 3 bases clipped from V and 11 bases from J, the junction kept 2 bases outside the gene matches. CDR1 is WSHSY and CDR2 is SAAADI in the germline V gene. In DNA, the CDR3 is TGCGCCAGCAGTGAAACAGGGGGCGAGTACTTC. Residues: CASSETGGEYF.

V usage is TRBV2 and J usage is TRBJ2-6; D is undetermined. There are 14 residues in the CDR3. Trimming removed 5 bases from V and 1 base from J, with 6 bases in between. The germline V gene has CDR1 SNHLY and CDR2 FYNNEI. The chain's CDR3 is CASSLRSGANVLTF. CDR3 sequence (DNA): TGTGCCAGCAGTCTGAGGTCTGGGGCCAACGTCCTGACTTTC. The full variable domain, completed using reference TRBV2 and TRBJ2-6, is EPEVTQTPSHQVTQMGQEVILRCVPISNHLYFYWYRQILGQKVEFLVSFYNNEISEKSEIFDDQFSVERPDGSNFTLKIRSTKLEDSAMYFCASSLRSGANVLTFGAGSRLTVL.

The chain employs TRBV28 and TRBJ1-1, with D possibly being TRBD1 (5 bases). V gave up 4 bases and J gave up 1 base, with 7 bases separating them. Germline V gives CDR1 MDHEN, CDR2 SYDVKM. CDR3 length equals 13 residues. In nucleotides, the CDR3 is TGTGCCAGCAGTTCACAGGAGAACACTGAAGCTTTCTTT. Its protein product is CASSSQENTEAFF.

This chain links TRBV27 with TRBJ1-1; TRBD1 agrees at 8 bases. The CDR3 is made up of 18 amino acids. Trimming at V came to 4 bases and at J to 1 base, leaving 14 bases not matched to a gene. CDR1 and CDR2 from the germline V gene are MNHEY and SMNVEV (reference sequence). CDR3 residues: CASSSPDRVPLKNTEAFF. The DNA for the CDR3 is TGTGCCAGCAGTTCCCCGGACAGGGTACCCCTTAAGAACACTGAAGCTTTCTTT.